These T cell receptor beta chains were read from a single sample in a study of T cell responses to AZD1222 COVID-19 vaccine. Profiling relied on immunoSEQ multiplex PCR, and the TCRdb table lists in-frame clones only, not all of them. The sample has 150,000 to 250,000 clones, approximately 93% seen once. Source: peripheral blood, taken 28 days after the second AZD1222 dose. The receptors derive from an adult who received the AZD1222 COVID-19 vaccine. Each CDR3 is given with its conserved first and last residue. The order of the fields is J gene, V gene, D gene, CDR3 protein. A D gene is named only where the DNA matches it firmly.

j_call: TRBJ1-5
v_call: TRBV27
d_call: NA
cdr3_aa: CASSSPISNQPQHF

j_call: TRBJ1-2
v_call: TRBV12-3/TRBV12-4
d_call: NA
cdr3_aa: CASRNSGTSGYTF

j_call: TRBJ2-2
v_call: TRBV3-1/TRBV3-2
d_call: NA
cdr3_aa: CASSQRFTGELFF

j_call: TRBJ1-1
v_call: TRBV14
d_call: NA
cdr3_aa: CASSHLMNTEAFF

j_call: TRBJ1-6
v_call: TRBV3-1/TRBV3-2
d_call: NA
cdr3_aa: CASSQGTAVYNSPLHF

j_call: TRBJ1-6
v_call: TRBV9
d_call: NA
cdr3_aa: CASSGPGPESPLHF

j_call: TRBJ2-1
v_call: TRBV5-1
d_call: TRBD1
cdr3_aa: CASSPGTGGDEQFF

j_call: TRBJ1-3
v_call: TRBV6-2/TRBV6-3
d_call: NA
cdr3_aa: CASSFALSGNTIYF

j_call: TRBJ2-1
v_call: TRBV6-5
d_call: NA
cdr3_aa: CASDQGPDYNEQFF

j_call: TRBJ1-1
v_call: TRBV6-2/TRBV6-3
d_call: NA
cdr3_aa: CASSYSSTEAFF

j_call: TRBJ1-4
v_call: TRBV13
d_call: NA
cdr3_aa: CASSSTTGPLFF

j_call: TRBJ2-7
v_call: TRBV11-2
d_call: NA
cdr3_aa: CALGGTYEQYF

j_call: TRBJ1-1
v_call: TRBV5-4
d_call: NA
cdr3_aa: CASSLDLNTEAFF

j_call: TRBJ1-2
v_call: TRBV29-1
d_call: NA
cdr3_aa: CSVEAKTNYGYTF

j_call: TRBJ2-3
v_call: TRBV3-1/TRBV3-2
d_call: NA
cdr3_aa: CASSHVGGGTDTQYF

j_call: TRBJ2-5
v_call: TRBV2
d_call: NA
cdr3_aa: CASSELGGAGETQYF

j_call: TRBJ2-7
v_call: TRBV25-1
d_call: NA
cdr3_aa: CASSDQNYEQYF

j_call: TRBJ1-2
v_call: TRBV18
d_call: NA
cdr3_aa: CASSPPEGGANYGYTF

j_call: TRBJ2-4
v_call: TRBV7-7
d_call: NA
cdr3_aa: CASSLEDSSAKNIQYF

j_call: TRBJ2-5
v_call: TRBV4-2
d_call: NA
cdr3_aa: CASSQESHGQETQYF

j_call: TRBJ2-1
v_call: TRBV27
d_call: NA
cdr3_aa: CATIRELAPYNEQFF

j_call: TRBJ2-4
v_call: TRBV28
d_call: TRBD2
cdr3_aa: CASREREGKNIQYF

j_call: TRBJ1-4
v_call: TRBV6-6
d_call: NA
cdr3_aa: CASSYGGEKLFF

j_call: TRBJ1-1
v_call: TRBV24-1
d_call: TRBD1
cdr3_aa: CATSDSTGGTEAFF

j_call: TRBJ1-6
v_call: TRBV4-1
d_call: NA
cdr3_aa: CASSQVNNSPLHF

j_call: TRBJ1-6
v_call: TRBV7-9
d_call: TRBD1
cdr3_aa: CAIGDSYNSPLHF

j_call: TRBJ1-5
v_call: TRBV5-4
d_call: NA
cdr3_aa: CASSRDTDNQPQHF

j_call: TRBJ2-5
v_call: TRBV7-3
d_call: TRBD2
cdr3_aa: CASSLDAGGLETQYF

j_call: TRBJ1-2
v_call: TRBV7-9
d_call: NA
cdr3_aa: CASSSNQVEGYGYTF

j_call: TRBJ2-7
v_call: TRBV6-5
d_call: NA
cdr3_aa: CASSSGTYEQYF

j_call: TRBJ1-1
v_call: TRBV6-1
d_call: TRBD1
cdr3_aa: CASSDQGAIRTEAFF

j_call: TRBJ1-5
v_call: TRBV6-2/TRBV6-3
d_call: NA
cdr3_aa: CASSYLGLRNQPQHF

j_call: TRBJ1-4
v_call: TRBV6-2/TRBV6-3
d_call: TRBD1
cdr3_aa: CASSYLTGGGNEKLFF

j_call: TRBJ2-7
v_call: TRBV3-1/TRBV3-2
d_call: TRBD2
cdr3_aa: CASSQDPGGPYEQYF

j_call: TRBJ2-1
v_call: TRBV10-3
d_call: NA
cdr3_aa: CAIRQGNPYNEQFF

j_call: TRBJ1-3
v_call: TRBV5-1
d_call: NA
cdr3_aa: CASSPGLKGRNTIYF

j_call: TRBJ1-5
v_call: TRBV15
d_call: NA
cdr3_aa: CATSSHPDQPQHF

j_call: TRBJ1-4
v_call: TRBV28
d_call: NA
cdr3_aa: CATQVTDYPGELFF

j_call: TRBJ1-5
v_call: TRBV7-2
d_call: TRBD1
cdr3_aa: CASSLPTGGVQPQHF

j_call: TRBJ2-3
v_call: TRBV30
d_call: NA
cdr3_aa: CAWSGPGDTQYF

j_call: TRBJ1-4
v_call: TRBV11-2
d_call: NA
cdr3_aa: CASSLFYDEKLFF

j_call: TRBJ1-4
v_call: TRBV10-3
d_call: NA
cdr3_aa: CAIRGEANEKLFF

j_call: TRBJ2-7
v_call: TRBV3-1/TRBV3-2
d_call: NA
cdr3_aa: CASSQGSGSYEQYF

j_call: TRBJ1-4
v_call: TRBV2
d_call: NA
cdr3_aa: CASSEGQYEKLFF

j_call: TRBJ2-5
v_call: TRBV9
d_call: NA
cdr3_aa: CASSRVGSRGETQYF

j_call: TRBJ1-1
v_call: TRBV6-5
d_call: TRBD1
cdr3_aa: CASSYITGGGTEAFF

j_call: TRBJ2-5
v_call: TRBV5-6
d_call: NA
cdr3_aa: CASVPGLQPAVQETQYF

j_call: TRBJ2-5
v_call: TRBV4-2
d_call: NA
cdr3_aa: CASSQGEVRPETQYF

j_call: TRBJ1-5
v_call: TRBV2
d_call: NA
cdr3_aa: CASTTGSGNQPQHF

j_call: TRBJ1-1
v_call: TRBV2
d_call: TRBD1
cdr3_aa: CADHTSLQGDTEAFF

j_call: TRBJ1-3
v_call: TRBV19
d_call: NA
cdr3_aa: CASSMEGTGNTIYF

j_call: TRBJ1-1
v_call: TRBV10-1
d_call: TRBD1
cdr3_aa: CASSEGQGNTEAFF

j_call: TRBJ2-7
v_call: TRBV27
d_call: NA
cdr3_aa: CASSSPSGKGSEQYF

j_call: TRBJ2-3
v_call: TRBV5-1
d_call: NA
cdr3_aa: CASSPVGGRDTQYF